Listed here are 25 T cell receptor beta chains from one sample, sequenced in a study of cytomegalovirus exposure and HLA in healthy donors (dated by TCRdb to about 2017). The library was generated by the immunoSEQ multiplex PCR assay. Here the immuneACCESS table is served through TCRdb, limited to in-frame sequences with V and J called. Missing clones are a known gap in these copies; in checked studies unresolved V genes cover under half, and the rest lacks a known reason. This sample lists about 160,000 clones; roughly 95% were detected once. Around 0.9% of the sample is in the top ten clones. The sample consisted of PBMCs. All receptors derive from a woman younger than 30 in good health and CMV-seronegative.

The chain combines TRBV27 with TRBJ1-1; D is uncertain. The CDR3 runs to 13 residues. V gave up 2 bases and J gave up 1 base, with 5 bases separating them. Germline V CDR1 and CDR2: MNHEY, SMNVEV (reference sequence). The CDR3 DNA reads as TGTGCCAGCAGTTTAGGGCCGAACACTGAAGCTTTCTTT. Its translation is CASSLGPNTEAFF.

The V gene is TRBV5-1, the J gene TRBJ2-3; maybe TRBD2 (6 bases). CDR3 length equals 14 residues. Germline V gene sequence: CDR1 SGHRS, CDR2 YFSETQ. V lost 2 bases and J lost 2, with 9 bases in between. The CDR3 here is CASSLGGVTDTQYF. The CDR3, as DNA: TGCGCCAGCAGCTTAGGCGGGGTCACAGATACGCAGTATTTT.

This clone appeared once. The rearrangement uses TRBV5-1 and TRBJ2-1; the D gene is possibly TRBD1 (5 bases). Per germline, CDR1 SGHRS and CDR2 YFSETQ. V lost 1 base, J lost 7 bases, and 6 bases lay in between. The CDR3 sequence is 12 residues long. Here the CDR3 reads CASSLSGNEQFF. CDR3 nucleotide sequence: TGCGCCAGCAGCTTGTCAGGGAATGAGCAGTTCTTC.

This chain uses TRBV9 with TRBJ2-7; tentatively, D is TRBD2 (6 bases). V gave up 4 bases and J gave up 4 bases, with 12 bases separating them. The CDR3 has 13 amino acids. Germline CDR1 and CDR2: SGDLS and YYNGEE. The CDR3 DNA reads TGTGCCAGCAGCCCTAGGAGGGGATACGAGCAGTACTTC. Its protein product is CASSPRRGYEQYF.

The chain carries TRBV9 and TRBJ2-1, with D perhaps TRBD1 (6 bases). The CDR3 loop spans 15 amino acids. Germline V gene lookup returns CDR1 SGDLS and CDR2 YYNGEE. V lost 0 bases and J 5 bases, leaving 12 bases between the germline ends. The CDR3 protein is CASSVGPGAHNEQFF. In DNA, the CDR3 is TGTGCCAGCAGCGTAGGGCCAGGGGCCCACAATGAGCAGTTCTTC.

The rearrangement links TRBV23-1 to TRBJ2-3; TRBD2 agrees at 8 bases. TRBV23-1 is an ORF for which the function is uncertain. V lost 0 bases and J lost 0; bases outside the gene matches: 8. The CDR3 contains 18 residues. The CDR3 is CASSQSLWRGDSTDTQYF. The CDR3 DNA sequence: TGCGCCAGCAGTCAATCTTTATGGCGGGGGGATAGCACAGATACGCAGTATTTT.

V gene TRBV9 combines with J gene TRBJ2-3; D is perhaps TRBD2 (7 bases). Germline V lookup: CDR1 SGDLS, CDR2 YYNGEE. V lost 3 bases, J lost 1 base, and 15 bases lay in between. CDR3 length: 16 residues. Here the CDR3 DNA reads TGTGCCAGCAGCGCGGAGGGGGGGCTGGGCACAGATACGCAGTATTTT. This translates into CASSAEGGLGTDTQYF.

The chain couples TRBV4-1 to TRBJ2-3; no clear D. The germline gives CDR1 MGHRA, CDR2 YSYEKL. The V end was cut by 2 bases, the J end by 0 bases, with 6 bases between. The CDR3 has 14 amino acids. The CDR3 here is CASSQPGSTDTQYF. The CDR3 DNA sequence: TGCGCCAGCAGCCAACCCGGGAGCACAGATACGCAGTATTTT.

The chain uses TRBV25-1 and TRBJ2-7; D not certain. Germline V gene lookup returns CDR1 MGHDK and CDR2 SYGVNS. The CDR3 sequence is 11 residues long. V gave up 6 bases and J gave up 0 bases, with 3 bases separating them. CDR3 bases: TGTGCCAGCAGCCGCTCCTACGAGCAGTACTTC. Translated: CASSRSYEQYF.

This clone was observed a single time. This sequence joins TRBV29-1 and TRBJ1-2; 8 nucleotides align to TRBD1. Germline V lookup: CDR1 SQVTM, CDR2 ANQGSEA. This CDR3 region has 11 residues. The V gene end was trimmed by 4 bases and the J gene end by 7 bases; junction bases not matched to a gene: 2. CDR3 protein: CSVGGQAGYTF. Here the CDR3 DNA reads TGCAGCGTTGGGGGACAGGCTGGCTACACCTTC.

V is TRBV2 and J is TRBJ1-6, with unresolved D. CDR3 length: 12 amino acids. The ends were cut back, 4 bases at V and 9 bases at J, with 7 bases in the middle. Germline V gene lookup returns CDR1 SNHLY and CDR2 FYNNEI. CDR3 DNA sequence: TGTGCCAGCAGTGGGACTAGTTCACCCCTCCACTTT. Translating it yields CASSGTSSPLHF.

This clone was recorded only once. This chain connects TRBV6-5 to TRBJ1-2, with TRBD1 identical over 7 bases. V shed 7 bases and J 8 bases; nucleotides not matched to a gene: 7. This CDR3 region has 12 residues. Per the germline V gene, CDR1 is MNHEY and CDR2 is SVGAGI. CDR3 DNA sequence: TGTGCCAGCAACGACAGGGTGGGGGGCTACACCTTC. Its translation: CASNDRVGGYTF.

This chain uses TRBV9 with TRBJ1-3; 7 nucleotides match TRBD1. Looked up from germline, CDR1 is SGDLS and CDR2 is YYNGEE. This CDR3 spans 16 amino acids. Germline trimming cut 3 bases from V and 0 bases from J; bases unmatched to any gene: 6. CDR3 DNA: TGTGCCAGCAGCGCGGGACAGCGCTACTCTGGAAACACCATATATTTT. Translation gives CASSAGQRYSGNTIYF.

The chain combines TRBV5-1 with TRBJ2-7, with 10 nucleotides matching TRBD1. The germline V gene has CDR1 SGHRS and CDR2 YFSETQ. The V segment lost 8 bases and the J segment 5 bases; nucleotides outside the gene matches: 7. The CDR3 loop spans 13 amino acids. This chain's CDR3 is CASHQTGGDEQYF. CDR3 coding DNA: TGCGCCAGTCACCAGACAGGGGGCGACGAGCAGTACTTC.

The CDR3 reads CASSLRQGWDEKLFF. DNA of the CDR3: TGTGCCAGCAGCTTACGACAGGGCTGGGATGAAAAACTGTTTTTT. J is TRBJ1-4 and V is TRBV5-5; 7 bases line up with TRBD1. From germline, CDR1 is SGHKS and CDR2 YYEKEE (reference sequence). The CDR3 is made up of 15 amino acids. After removal of 2 bases from V and 6 bases from J, the junction contained 7 bases not matched to a gene.

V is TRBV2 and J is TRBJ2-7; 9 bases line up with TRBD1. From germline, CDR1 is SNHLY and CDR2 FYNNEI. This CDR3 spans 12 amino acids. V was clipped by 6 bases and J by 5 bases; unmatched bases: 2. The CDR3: CASRRTGDEQYF. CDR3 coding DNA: TGTGCCAGCAGGCGGACAGGGGACGAGCAGTACTTC.

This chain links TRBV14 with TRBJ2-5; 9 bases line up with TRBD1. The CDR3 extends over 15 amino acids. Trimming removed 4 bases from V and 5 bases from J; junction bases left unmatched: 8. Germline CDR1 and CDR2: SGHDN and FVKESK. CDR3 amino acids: CASSLQQGAWETQYF. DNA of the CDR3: TGTGCCAGCAGCCTCCAACAGGGGGCATGGGAGACCCAGTACTTC.

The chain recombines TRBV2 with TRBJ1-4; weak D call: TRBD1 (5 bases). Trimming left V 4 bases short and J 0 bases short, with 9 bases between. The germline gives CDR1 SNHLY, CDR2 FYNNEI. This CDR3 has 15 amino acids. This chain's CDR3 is CASSGQLATNEKLFF. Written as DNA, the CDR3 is TGTGCCAGCAGTGGACAGCTAGCAACTAATGAAAAACTGTTTTTT.

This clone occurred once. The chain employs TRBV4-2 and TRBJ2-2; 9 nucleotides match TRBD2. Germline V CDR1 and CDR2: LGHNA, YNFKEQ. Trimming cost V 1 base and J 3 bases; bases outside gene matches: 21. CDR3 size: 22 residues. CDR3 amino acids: CASSQGGWGTISGGPYTGELFF. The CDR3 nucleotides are TGTGCCAGCAGCCAAGGCGGTTGGGGAACGATTAGCGGGGGCCCATACACCGGGGAGCTGTTTTTT.

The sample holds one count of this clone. CDR3 residues: CASSQSTGRTEAFF. CDR3 nucleotides: TGTGCCAGCAGCCAATCGACAGGGCGGACTGAAGCTTTCTTT. V usage is TRBV4-2 and J usage is TRBJ1-1; TRBD1 matches at 7 bases. Trimming cost V 2 bases and J 5 bases; bases outside gene matches: 5. The CDR3 runs to 14 residues. Germline CDR1 reads LGHNA; CDR2 reads YNFKEQ.

CDR3 sequence reads: CASSPMTSGGQETQYF. The CDR3 nucleotides are TGTGCCAGCAGTCCTATGACTAGCGGGGGACAAGAGACCCAGTACTTC. This chain joins TRBV7-9 and TRBJ2-5; TRBD2 matches at 12 bases. Trimming cost V 6 bases and J 2 bases; bases outside gene matches: 7. Germline V CDR1 and CDR2: SEHNR, FQNEAQ (reference sequence). This CDR3 has 16 amino acids.

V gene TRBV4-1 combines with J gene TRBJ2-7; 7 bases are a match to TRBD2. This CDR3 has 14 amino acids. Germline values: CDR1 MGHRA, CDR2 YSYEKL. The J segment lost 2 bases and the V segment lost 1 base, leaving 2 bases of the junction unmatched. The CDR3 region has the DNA TGCGCCAGCAGCCAAGGGGACTACACCTACGAGCAGTACTTC. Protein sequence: CASSQGDYTYEQYF.

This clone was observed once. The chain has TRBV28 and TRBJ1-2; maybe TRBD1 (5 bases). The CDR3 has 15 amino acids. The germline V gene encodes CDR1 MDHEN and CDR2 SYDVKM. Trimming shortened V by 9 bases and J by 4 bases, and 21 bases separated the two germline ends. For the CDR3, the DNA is TGTGCCAGTCTTGAACCGGGACTTTTGTCCTATGGCTACACCTTC. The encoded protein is CASLEPGLLSYGYTF.

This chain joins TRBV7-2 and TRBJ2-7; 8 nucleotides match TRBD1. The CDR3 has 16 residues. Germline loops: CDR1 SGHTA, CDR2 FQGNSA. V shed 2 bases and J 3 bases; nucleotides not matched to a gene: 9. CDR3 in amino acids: CASSLRPTGQDYEQYF. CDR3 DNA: TGTGCCAGCAGCTTAAGACCGACGGGACAGGACTACGAGCAGTACTTC.

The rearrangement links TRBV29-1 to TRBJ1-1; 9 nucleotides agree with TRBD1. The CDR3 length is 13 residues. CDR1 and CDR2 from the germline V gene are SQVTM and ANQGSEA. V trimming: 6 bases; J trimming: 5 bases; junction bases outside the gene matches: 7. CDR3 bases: TGCAGCGTGAACAACAGGGGGCTGACTGAAGCTTTCTTT. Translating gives CSVNNRGLTEAFF.